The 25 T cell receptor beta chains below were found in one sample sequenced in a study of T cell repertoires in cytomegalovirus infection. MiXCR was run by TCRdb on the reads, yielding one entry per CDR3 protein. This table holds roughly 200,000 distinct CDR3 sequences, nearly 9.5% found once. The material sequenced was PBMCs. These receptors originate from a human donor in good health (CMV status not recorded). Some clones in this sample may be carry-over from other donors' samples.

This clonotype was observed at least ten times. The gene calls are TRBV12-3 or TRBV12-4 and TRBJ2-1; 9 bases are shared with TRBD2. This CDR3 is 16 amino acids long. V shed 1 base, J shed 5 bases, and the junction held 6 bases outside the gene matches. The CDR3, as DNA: TGTGCCAGCAGTTTAGGAGATCTAGCGGGGCACAATGAGCAGTTCTTC. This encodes CASSLGDLAGHNEQFF.

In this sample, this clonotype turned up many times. The chain's CDR3 is CASSLGGGDEQFF. CDR3 coding DNA: TGTGCCAGCAGCTTAGGAGGAGGCGATGAGCAGTTCTTC. This chain joins TRBV7-8 and TRBJ2-1, with a weak D call TRBD2 (5 bases). The CDR3 loop spans 13 amino acids. Germline V gene sequence: CDR1 SGHVS, CDR2 FQNEAQ. V was trimmed by 1 base and J by 8 bases, leaving 9 bases between them.

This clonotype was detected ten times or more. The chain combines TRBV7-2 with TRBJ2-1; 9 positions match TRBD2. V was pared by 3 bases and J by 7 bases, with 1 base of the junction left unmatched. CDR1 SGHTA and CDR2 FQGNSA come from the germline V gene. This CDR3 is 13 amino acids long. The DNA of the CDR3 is TGTGCCAGCAGCTTGGGACTAGCTAATGAGCAGTTCTTC. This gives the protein CASSLGLANEQFF.

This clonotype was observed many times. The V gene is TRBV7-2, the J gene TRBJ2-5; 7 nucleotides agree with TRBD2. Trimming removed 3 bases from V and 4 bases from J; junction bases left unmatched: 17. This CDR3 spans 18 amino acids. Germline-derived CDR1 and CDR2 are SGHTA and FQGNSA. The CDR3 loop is CASSFWVRLAENGETQYF. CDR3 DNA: TGTGCCAGCAGCTTCTGGGTCCGACTAGCAGAAAACGGAGAGACCCAGTACTTC.

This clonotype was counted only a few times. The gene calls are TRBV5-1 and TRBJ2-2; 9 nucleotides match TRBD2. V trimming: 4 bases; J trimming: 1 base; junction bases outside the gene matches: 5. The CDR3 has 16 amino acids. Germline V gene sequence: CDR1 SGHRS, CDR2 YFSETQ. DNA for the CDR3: TGCGCCAGCAGCCCGGCTAGCGGGATGAACACCGGGGAGCTGTTTTTT. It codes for CASSPASGMNTGELFF. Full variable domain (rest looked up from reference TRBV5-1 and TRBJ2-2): KAGVTQTPRYLIKTRGQQVTLSCSPISGHRSVSWYQQTPGQGLQFLFEYFSETQRNKGNFPGRFSGRQFSNSRSEMNVSTLELGDSALYLCASSPASGMNTGELFFGEGSRLTVL.

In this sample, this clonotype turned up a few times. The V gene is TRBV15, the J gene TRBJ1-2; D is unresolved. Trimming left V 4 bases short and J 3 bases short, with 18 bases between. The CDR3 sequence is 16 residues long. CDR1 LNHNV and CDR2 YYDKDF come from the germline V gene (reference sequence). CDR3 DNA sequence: TGTGCCACCAGCACGCGCCGGGGTGTGTTGGACTATGGCTACACCTTC. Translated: CATSTRRGVLDYGYTF.

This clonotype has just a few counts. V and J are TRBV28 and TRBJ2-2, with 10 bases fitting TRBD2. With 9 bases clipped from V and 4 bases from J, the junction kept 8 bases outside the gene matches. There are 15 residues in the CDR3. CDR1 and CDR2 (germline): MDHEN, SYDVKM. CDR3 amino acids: CASLNLAGGTGELFF. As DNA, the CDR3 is TGTGCCAGTTTAAACTTAGCGGGAGGCACCGGGGAGCTGTTTTTT.

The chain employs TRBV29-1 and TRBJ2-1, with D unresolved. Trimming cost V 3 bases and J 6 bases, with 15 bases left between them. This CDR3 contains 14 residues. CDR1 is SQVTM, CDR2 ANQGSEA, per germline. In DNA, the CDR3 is TGCAGCGTTGAGAAGGACCTCCGGATCAATGAGCAGTTCTTC. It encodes CSVEKDLRINEQFF.

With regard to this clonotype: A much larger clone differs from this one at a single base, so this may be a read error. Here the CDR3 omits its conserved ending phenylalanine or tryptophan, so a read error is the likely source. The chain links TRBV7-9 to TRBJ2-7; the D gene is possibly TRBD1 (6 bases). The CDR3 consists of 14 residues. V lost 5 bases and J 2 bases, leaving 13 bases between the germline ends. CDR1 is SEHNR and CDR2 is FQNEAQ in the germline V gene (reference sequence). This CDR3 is CASSRGHKPYEQYL. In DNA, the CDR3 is TGTGCCAGCAGCCGGGGACATAAACCCTACGAGCAGTACTTA.

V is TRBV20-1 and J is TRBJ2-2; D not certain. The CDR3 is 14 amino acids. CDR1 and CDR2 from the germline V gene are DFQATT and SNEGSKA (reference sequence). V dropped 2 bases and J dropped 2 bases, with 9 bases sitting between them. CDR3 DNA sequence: TGCAGTGCTAGATTGGACGGTAACACCGGGGAGCTGTTTTTT. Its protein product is CSARLDGNTGELFF.

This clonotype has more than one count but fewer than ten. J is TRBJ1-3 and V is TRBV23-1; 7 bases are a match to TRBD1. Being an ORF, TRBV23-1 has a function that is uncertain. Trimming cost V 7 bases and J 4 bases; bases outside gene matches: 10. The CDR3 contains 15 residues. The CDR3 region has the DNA TGCGCCAGCAAGAACAGGGGCAAGCAAGGAAACACCATATATTTT. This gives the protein CASKNRGKQGNTIYF.

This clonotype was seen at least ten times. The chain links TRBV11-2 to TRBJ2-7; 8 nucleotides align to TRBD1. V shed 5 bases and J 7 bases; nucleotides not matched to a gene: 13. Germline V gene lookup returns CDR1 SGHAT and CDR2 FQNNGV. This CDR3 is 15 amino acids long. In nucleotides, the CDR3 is TGTGCCAGCAGCCCAAGGGGACAGGAAGGGAGAGAGCAGTACTTC. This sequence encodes CASSPRGQEGREQYF.

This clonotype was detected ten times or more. The CDR3 sequence: CASRPGSHSSYEQYF. In nucleotides, the CDR3 is TGTGCCAGCAGACCGGGGAGCCACAGCTCCTACGAGCAGTACTTC. The V gene is TRBV6-2 or TRBV6-3, the J gene TRBJ2-7; maybe TRBD2 (5 bases). The V gene lost 6 bases and the J gene lost 0 bases, with 15 bases spanning the gap. The CDR3 sequence is 15 residues long. Germline assignment: CDR1 MNHEY and CDR2 SVGEGT.

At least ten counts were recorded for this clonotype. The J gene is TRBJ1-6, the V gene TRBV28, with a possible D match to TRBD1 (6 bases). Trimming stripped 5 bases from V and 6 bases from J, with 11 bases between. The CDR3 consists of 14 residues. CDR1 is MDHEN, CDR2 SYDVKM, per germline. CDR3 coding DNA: TGTGCCAGCAGTGTGACAGGAGCTAATTCACCCCTCCACTTT. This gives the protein CASSVTGANSPLHF. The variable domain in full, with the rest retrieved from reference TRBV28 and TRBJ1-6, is DVKVTQSSRYLVKRTGEKVFLECVQDMDHENMFWYRQDPGLGLRLIYFSYDVKMKEKGDIPEGYSVSREKKERFSLILESASTNQTSMYLCASSVTGANSPLHFGNGTRLTVT.

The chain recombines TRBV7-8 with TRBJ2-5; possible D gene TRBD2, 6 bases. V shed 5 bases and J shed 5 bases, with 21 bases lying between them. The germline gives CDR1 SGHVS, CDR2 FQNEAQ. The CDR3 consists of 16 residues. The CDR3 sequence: CASSEVAVSGGETQYF. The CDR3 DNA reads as TGTGCCAGCAGCGAGGTAGCGGTTTCTGGCGGGGAGACCCAGTACTTC.

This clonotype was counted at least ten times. The CDR3 loop reads CASSLGAGSTDTQYF. The CDR3 nucleotides read TGTGCCAGCAGTTTGGGAGCGGGAAGCACAGATACGCAGTATTTT. This sequence joins TRBV6-2 or TRBV6-3 and TRBJ2-3; 7 positions match TRBD2. V was pared by 4 bases and J by 0 bases, with 4 bases of the junction left unmatched. Germline CDR1 reads MNHEY; CDR2 reads SVGEGT. The length of the CDR3 is 15 residues.

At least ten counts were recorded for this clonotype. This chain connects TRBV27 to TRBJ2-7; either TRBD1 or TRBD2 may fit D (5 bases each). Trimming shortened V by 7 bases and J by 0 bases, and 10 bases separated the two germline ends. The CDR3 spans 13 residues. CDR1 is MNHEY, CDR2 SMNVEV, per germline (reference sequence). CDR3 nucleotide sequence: TGTGCCAGCACCGGGACCACCTCCTACGAGCAGTACTTC. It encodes CASTGTTSYEQYF.

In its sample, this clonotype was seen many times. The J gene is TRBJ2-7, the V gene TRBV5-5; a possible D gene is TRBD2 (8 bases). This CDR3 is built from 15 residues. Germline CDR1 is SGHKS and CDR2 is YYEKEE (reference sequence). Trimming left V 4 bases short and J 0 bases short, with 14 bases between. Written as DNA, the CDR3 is TGTGCCAGCAGCCGGGAGGGGGCGAGCTCCTACGAGCAGTACTTC. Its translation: CASSREGASSYEQYF.

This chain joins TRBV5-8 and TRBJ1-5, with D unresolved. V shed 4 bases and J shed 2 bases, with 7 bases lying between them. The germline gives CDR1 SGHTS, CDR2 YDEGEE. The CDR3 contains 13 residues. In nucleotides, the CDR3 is TGTGCCAGCAGCGGGTCAGGCAATCAGCCCCAGCATTTT. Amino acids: CASSGSGNQPQHF.

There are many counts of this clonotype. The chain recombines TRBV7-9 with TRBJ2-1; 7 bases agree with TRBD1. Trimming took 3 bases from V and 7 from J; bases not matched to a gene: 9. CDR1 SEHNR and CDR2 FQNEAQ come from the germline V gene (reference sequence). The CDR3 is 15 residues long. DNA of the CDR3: TGTGCCAGCAGCTTGGGGGACAGAGAATCAAATGAGCAGTTCTTC. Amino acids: CASSLGDRESNEQFF.

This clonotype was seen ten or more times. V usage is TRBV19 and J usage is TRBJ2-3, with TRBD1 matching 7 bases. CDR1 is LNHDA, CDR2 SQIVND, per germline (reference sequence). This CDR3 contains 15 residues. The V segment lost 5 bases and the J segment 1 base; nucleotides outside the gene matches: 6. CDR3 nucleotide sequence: TGTGCCAGTAGTCTTCGACAGGGACGCACAGATACGCAGTATTTT. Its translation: CASSLRQGRTDTQYF. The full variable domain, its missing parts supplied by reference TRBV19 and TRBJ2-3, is DGGITQSPKYLFRKEGQNVTLSCEQNLNHDAMYWYRQDPGQGLRLIYYSQIVNDFQKGDIAEGYSVSREKKESFPLTVTSAQKNPTAFYLCASSLRQGRTDTQYFGPGTRLTVL.

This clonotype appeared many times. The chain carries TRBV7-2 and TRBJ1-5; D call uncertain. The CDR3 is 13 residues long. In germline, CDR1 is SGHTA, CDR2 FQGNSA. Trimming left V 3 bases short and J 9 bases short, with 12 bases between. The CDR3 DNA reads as TGTGCCAGCAGCTTGCGGGAGGAATGGCCCCAGCATTTT. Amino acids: CASSLREEWPQHF.

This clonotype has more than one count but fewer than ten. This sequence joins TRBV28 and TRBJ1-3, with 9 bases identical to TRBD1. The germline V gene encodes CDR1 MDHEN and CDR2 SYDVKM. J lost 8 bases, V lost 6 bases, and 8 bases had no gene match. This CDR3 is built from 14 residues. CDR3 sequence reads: CASRPGQGSYTIYF. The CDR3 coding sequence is TGTGCCAGCAGACCGGGACAGGGTTCCTACACCATATATTTT.

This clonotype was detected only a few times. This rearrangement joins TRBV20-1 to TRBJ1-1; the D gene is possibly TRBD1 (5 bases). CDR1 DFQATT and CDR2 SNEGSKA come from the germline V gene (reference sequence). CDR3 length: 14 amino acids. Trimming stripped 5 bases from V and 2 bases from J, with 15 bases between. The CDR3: CSAFRRDGNTEAFF. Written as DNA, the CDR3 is TGCAGTGCTTTTCGCCGGGACGGAAACACTGAAGCTTTCTTT.

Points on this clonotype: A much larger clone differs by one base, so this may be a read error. This CDR3 reads CASSGVCTGETQETQYF. In DNA form, the CDR3 reads TGTGCCAGCAGTGGAGTTTGCACGGGAGAAACCCAAGAGACCCAGTACTTC. The rearrangement links TRBV2 to TRBJ2-5, with D maybe TRBD2 (6 bases). V was cut by 4 bases and J by 1 base, with 19 bases left in between. The CDR3 sequence is 17 residues long. Germline CDR1 is SNHLY and CDR2 is FYNNEI.